This T cell receptor (beta chain) was recorded in a study of T cell responses to AZD1222 COVID-19 vaccine. Points from the study as a whole: The study sampled repertoires only after the peak T cell response.

The method was immunoSEQ multiplex PCR; TCRdb's version includes in-frame clones alone and lacks a portion of them. The data contain tens of thousands of clones, 75% to 90% of them singletons. The CDR3 consists of 13 residues. Germline V gene data show CDR1 as MNHEY and CDR2 as SVGEGT. The V gene lost 0 bases and the J gene lost 5 bases, with 7 bases spanning the gap. Concerning this clone: As yet, its antigen is unknown.

This clonotype originated in an adult who received the AZD1222 COVID-19 vaccine. Material: peripheral blood, obtained 28 days after the second AZD1222 dose. The chain is built from TRBV6-2 or TRBV6-3 and TRBJ2-5; no definite D call. CDR3 DNA sequence: TGTGCCAGCAGTTACTCGGGAACGGAGACCCAGTACTTC. It codes for CASSYSGTETQYF.